The next 17 T cell receptor beta chains were all read from a single sample in a study of cytomegalovirus exposure and HLA in healthy donors. The PCR ran on 60 Vbeta and 13 Jbeta primers. TCRdb's copy holds only in-frame clones and misses some; the assay was immunoSEQ multiplex PCR. The table records about 130,000 clones, 80% of them present only once. The sequenced sample consisted of PBMCs. The receptor source for this set is a man aged 35-49 years in good health and CMV-seronegative.

The chain couples TRBV5-5 to TRBJ2-7, with TRBD1 matching over 10 bases. With V trimmed by 2 bases and J by 2 bases, 4 bases remained unmatched. The CDR3 is made up of 15 amino acids. The germline CDR1 and CDR2 sequences are SGHKS and YYEKEE (reference sequence). The CDR3 region is CASSFNGQGAYEQYF. The CDR3 DNA is TGTGCCAGCAGCTTTAACGGACAGGGGGCCTACGAGCAGTACTTC. The whole variable domain, remainder taken from reference TRBV5-5 and TRBJ2-7, is DAGVTQSPTHLIKTRGQQVTLRCSPISGHKSVSWYQQVLGQGPQFIFQYYEKEERGRGNFPDRFSARQFPNYSSELNVNALLLGDSALYLCASSFNGQGAYEQYFGPGTRLTVT.

In regard to this clone: Other nucleotide sequences in the sample specify the same CDR3. The V and J genes are TRBV5-1 and TRBJ2-5; a possible D gene is TRBD1 (5 bases). The CDR3 is 13 residues long. The V gene's germline CDR1 is SGHRS and CDR2 YFSETQ. V lost 2 bases and J lost 2, with 7 bases in between. DNA for the CDR3: TGCGCCAGCAGCTTACAGGCACAAGAGACCCAGTACTTC. It translates to CASSLQAQETQYF.

The genes are TRBV7-3 and TRBJ2-2, with D perhaps matching TRBD2 (6 bases). The CDR3 sequence is 14 residues long. The ends were cut back, 0 bases at V and 7 bases at J, with 9 bases in the middle. In germline, CDR1 is SGHTA, CDR2 FQGTGA. DNA for the CDR3: TGTGCCAGCAGCTTAACCTCTAGCGTCGGGGAGCTGTTTTTT. Protein sequence: CASSLTSSVGELFF.

This sequence joins TRBV5-4 and TRBJ2-1; 7 positions agree with TRBD2. The junction had 15 bases not matched to a gene; V was cut back by 4 bases and J by 8 bases. This CDR3 is built from 16 residues. CDR1 is SGHNT and CDR2 is YYREEE in the germline V gene (reference sequence). The CDR3: CASSPAGVRAVDEQFF. The CDR3 DNA sequence: TGTGCCAGCAGCCCCGCGGGGGTCAGAGCAGTCGATGAGCAGTTCTTC. The whole variable domain, filled in from reference TRBV5-4 and TRBJ2-1, reads ETGVTQSPTHLIKTRGQQVTLRCSSQSGHNTVSWYQQALGQGPQFIFQYYREEENGRGNFPPRFSGLQFPNYSSELNVNALELDDSALYLCASSPAGVRAVDEQFFGPGTRLTVL.

The V call is TRBV6-4, the J call TRBJ1-6; 11 bases match TRBD1. The germline CDR1 and CDR2 sequences are MRHNA and SNTAGT. CDR3 length: 14 amino acids. The V segment lost 7 bases and the J segment 10 bases; nucleotides outside the gene matches: 6. CDR3 region: CASTRTGGASPLHF. In DNA form, the CDR3 reads TGTGCCAGCACTCGGACAGGGGGCGCGTCACCCCTCCACTTT.

The V gene is TRBV7-3, the J gene TRBJ2-1, with 9 bases matching TRBD2. This CDR3 region has 15 residues. Germline V gene sequence: CDR1 SGHTA, CDR2 FQGTGA. With 4 bases clipped from V and 3 bases from J, the junction kept 4 bases outside the gene matches. CDR3 DNA sequence: TGTGCCAGCAGCTCGATAGCGGGAGTCTACAATGAGCAGTTCTTC. This codes for CASSSIAGVYNEQFF.

This rearrangement joins TRBV18 to TRBJ2-7, with D possibly being TRBD1 (6 bases). This CDR3 region has 14 residues. From germline, CDR1 is KGHSH and CDR2 LQKENI. The V end was cut by 4 bases, the J end by 2 bases, with 12 bases between. As DNA, the CDR3 is TGTGCCAGCTCACGGGGGCTTACCACCTACGAGCAGTACTTC. Its translation is CASSRGLTTYEQYF.

This chain uses TRBV28 with TRBJ2-1, with 13 bases lining up with TRBD2. The germline V gene encodes CDR1 MDHEN and CDR2 SYDVKM. Trimming took 6 bases from V and 3 from J; bases not matched to a gene: 5. CDR3 length: 16 amino acids. The CDR3 reads CASRETSGRLYNEQFF. Written as DNA, the CDR3 is TGTGCCAGCAGGGAGACTAGCGGGAGGCTCTACAATGAGCAGTTCTTC.

V is TRBV6-1 and J is TRBJ2-3; D is perhaps TRBD1 (6 bases). The CDR3 spans 16 residues. The V gene's germline CDR1 is MNHNS and CDR2 SASEGT. With 4 bases removed from V and 2 bases from J, the gap between germline ends came to 16 bases. The chain's CDR3 is CASSGGTILFTDTQYF. CDR3 DNA: TGTGCCAGCAGTGGGGGGACAATTCTCTTCACAGATACGCAGTATTTT.

The V and J genes are TRBV19 and TRBJ1-5; 9 bases are a match to TRBD1. Germline V gene lookup returns CDR1 LNHDA and CDR2 SQIVND (reference sequence). Trimming cost V 5 bases and J 0 bases; bases outside gene matches: 8. This CDR3 comprises 17 residues. The CDR3 protein is CASSGGTGSYSNQPQHF. CDR3 DNA sequence: TGTGCCAGTAGTGGCGGGACAGGGAGCTATAGCAATCAGCCCCAGCATTTT.

The V call is TRBV28, the J call TRBJ1-2; D unclear. The germline V gene encodes CDR1 MDHEN and CDR2 SYDVKM. Trimming took 2 bases from V and 8 from J, leaving 9 bases between them. CDR3 length equals 12 residues. In nucleotides, the CDR3 is TGTGCCAGCAGTTTAGAGTTTTGGGGCTACACCTTC. Translation: CASSLEFWGYTF.

This clone is medium-sized in the sample. This rearrangement joins TRBV7-9 to TRBJ1-1; the D is unclear. From germline, CDR1 is SEHNR and CDR2 FQNEAQ (reference sequence). The CDR3 has 12 residues. Trimming shortened V by 3 bases and J by 1 base, and 3 bases separated the two germline ends. The CDR3 here is CASSFKNTEAFF. The DNA of the CDR3 is TGTGCCAGCAGCTTCAAGAACACTGAAGCTTTCTTT.

This chain connects TRBV11-2 to TRBJ2-4; 8 bases are a match to TRBD2. Trimming removed 8 bases from V and 2 bases from J; junction bases left unmatched: 11. Looked up from germline, CDR1 is SGHAT and CDR2 is FQNNGV. This CDR3 comprises 16 residues. CDR3: CASRHFRGRSKNIQYF. The CDR3, as DNA: TGTGCCAGCCGCCACTTCCGCGGGAGGTCCAAAAACATTCAGTACTTC.

V is TRBV7-2 and J is TRBJ1-6; the match to TRBD1 covers 9 bases. The CDR3 sequence is 17 residues long. Trimming at V came to 4 bases and at J to 1 base, leaving 5 bases not matched to a gene. Germline CDR1 SGHTA, CDR2 FQGNSA. CDR3 sequence reads: CASSSDDRGSYNSPLHF. CDR3 nucleotides: TGTGCCAGCAGCTCGGACGACAGGGGGTCCTATAATTCACCCCTCCACTTT.

V is TRBV30 and J is TRBJ2-5, with a possible D match to TRBD1 (6 bases). In germline, CDR1 is GTSNPN, CDR2 SVGIG (reference sequence). This CDR3 region has 13 residues. V was clipped by 5 bases and J by 7 bases, with 17 bases between them. The CDR3, as DNA: TGTGCCTGGGCCTCAGGGGCCCCAGGGACCCAGTACTTC. Its translation: CAWASGAPGTQYF.

This chain links TRBV19 with TRBJ1-1; D possibly corresponds to TRBD1 (6 bases). Germline-derived CDR1 and CDR2 are LNHDA and SQIVND (reference sequence). The V and J ends lost 2 bases and 1 base respectively, with 8 bases between them. This CDR3 has 14 residues. CDR3 sequence reads: CASSIQGRNTEAFF. DNA of the CDR3: TGTGCCAGTAGTATACAGGGGCGGAACACTGAAGCTTTCTTT.

The chain recombines TRBV19 with TRBJ2-7, with TRBD2 matching over 9 bases. Losses at the gene ends were 3 bases for V and 3 bases for J; bases not matched to a gene: 6. Germline CDR1 reads LNHDA; CDR2 reads SQIVND (reference sequence). The CDR3 covers 15 residues. DNA of the CDR3: TGTGCCAGTAGTATGGTAGCGGGGGTATACTACGAGCAGTACTTC. It encodes CASSMVAGVYYEQYF.